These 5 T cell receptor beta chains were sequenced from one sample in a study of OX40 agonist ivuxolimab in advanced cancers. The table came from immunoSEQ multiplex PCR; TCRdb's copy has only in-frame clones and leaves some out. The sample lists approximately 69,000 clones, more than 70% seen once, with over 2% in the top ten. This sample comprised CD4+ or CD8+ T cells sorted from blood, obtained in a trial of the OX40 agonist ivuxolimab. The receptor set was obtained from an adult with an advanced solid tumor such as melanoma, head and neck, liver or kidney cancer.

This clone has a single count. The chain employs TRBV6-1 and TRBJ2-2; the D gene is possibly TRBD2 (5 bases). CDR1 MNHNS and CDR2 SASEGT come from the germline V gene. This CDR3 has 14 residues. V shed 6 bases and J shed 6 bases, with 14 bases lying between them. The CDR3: CASRDFSGAGELFF. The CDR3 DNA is TGTGCCAGCAGGGACTTCTCCGGTGCCGGGGAGCTGTTTTTT.

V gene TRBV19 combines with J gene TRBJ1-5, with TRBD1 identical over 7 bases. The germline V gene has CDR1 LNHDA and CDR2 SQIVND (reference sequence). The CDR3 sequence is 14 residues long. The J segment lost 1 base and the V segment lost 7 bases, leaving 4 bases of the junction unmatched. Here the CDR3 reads CASNKQGSNQPQHF. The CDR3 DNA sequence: TGTGCCAGTAATAAACAGGGGAGCAATCAGCCCCAGCATTTT.

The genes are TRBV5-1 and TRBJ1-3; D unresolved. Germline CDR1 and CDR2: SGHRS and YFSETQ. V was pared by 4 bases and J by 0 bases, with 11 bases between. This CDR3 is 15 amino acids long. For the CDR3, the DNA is TGCGCCAGCAGCGCCGGCGGCGTCTCTGGAAACACCATATATTTT. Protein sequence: CASSAGGVSGNTIYF.

The CDR3 bases are TGTGCCAGCAGCCCCAGCCTGGGGCAGTCTGGAAACACCATATATTTT. Translating it yields CASSPSLGQSGNTIYF. The chain is built from TRBV5-6 and TRBJ1-3, with D perhaps matching TRBD1 (5 bases). This CDR3 is 16 amino acids long. V was shortened by 4 bases and J by 1 base, with 15 bases between the two germline ends. The germline CDR1 and CDR2 sequences are SGHDT and YYEEEE.

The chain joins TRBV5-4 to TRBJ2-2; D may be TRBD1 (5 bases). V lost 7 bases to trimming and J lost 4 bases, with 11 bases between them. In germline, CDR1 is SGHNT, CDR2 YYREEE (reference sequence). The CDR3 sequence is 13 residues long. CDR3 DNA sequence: TGTGCCAGCTCCCCAGGGCGCACCGGGGAGCTGTTTTTT. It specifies CASSPGRTGELFF. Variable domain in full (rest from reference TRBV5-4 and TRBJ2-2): ETGVTQSPTHLIKTRGQQVTLRCSSQSGHNTVSWYQQALGQGPQFIFQYYREEENGRGNFPPRFSGLQFPNYSSELNVNALELDDSALYLCASSPGRTGELFFGEGSRLTVL.